Below are 21 T cell receptor beta chains sequenced from a single sample in a study of technical replicates of blood from several donors. Repertoires were generated with immunoSEQ multiplex PCR, while TCRdb's copy carries only in-frame clones and drops some. The table shows fewer than 100,000 clones, with around 97% occurring only once. Input material: T cells isolated from PBMCs. The receptors derive from a human donor in good health.

The chain couples TRBV7-2 to TRBJ2-7; D is undetermined. The germline V gene encodes CDR1 SGHTA and CDR2 FQGNSA. This CDR3 is built from 14 residues. V lost 5 bases and J lost 2, with 13 bases in between. The CDR3 DNA sequence: TGTGCCAGCAGCCCCCTCCCGAGGCCCTACGAGCAGTACTTC. Protein sequence: CASSPLPRPYEQYF.

The chain uses TRBV28 and TRBJ2-7; no definite D call. The CDR3 contains 11 residues. V was trimmed by 5 bases and J by 3 bases, leaving 5 bases between them. Per germline, CDR1 MDHEN and CDR2 SYDVKM. This chain's CDR3 is CASSLYYEQYF. As DNA, the CDR3 is TGTGCCAGCAGTCTTTACTACGAGCAGTACTTC.

This chain links TRBV27 with TRBJ2-6, with D maybe TRBD2 (5 bases). V dropped 2 bases and J dropped 0 bases, with 8 bases sitting between them. Germline V gene sequence: CDR1 MNHEY, CDR2 SMNVEV (reference sequence). The CDR3 is 16 amino acids. This CDR3 reads CASSLGRGSGANVLTF. For the CDR3, the DNA is TGTGCCAGCAGTTTAGGACGGGGCTCTGGGGCCAACGTCCTGACTTTC.

This sequence joins TRBV5-1 and TRBJ1-1; tentatively, D is TRBD1 (5 bases). The V gene lost 3 bases and the J gene lost 3 bases, with 12 bases spanning the gap. The CDR3 consists of 14 residues. Germline loops: CDR1 SGHRS, CDR2 YFSETQ. In DNA form, the CDR3 reads TGCGCCAGCAGCTCCTCCGGGGGTGACACTGAAGCTTTCTTT. Protein sequence: CASSSSGGDTEAFF.

V and J are TRBV6-5 and TRBJ1-4; TRBD1 matches 7 bases. Per the germline V gene, CDR1 is MNHEY and CDR2 is SVGAGI. V lost 6 bases to trimming and J lost 8 bases; unmatched junction nucleotides: 6. The CDR3 spans 13 residues. CDR3 in DNA: TGTGCCAGCAGCCGCGACAGGGAAGAAAAACTGTTTTTT. Translation gives CASSRDREEKLFF.

The chain joins TRBV29-1 to TRBJ1-2, with D possibly being TRBD1 (5 bases). Trimming took off 7 bases at V and 4 bases at J, with 10 bases between the two ends. CDR3 length: 11 amino acids. Germline lookup yields CDR1 SQVTM and CDR2 ANQGSEA. The CDR3: CSATGLYGYTF. CDR3 coding DNA: TGCAGCGCAACAGGCCTCTATGGCTACACCTTC.

J is TRBJ2-7 and V is TRBV11-3; possibly TRBD2 for D (6 bases). Trimming stripped 5 bases from V and 1 base from J, with 15 bases between. Germline V gives CDR1 SGHNT, CDR2 YENEEA. The CDR3 has 15 residues. CDR3 region: CASSLPGESSYEQYF. CDR3 coding DNA: TGTGCCAGCAGCCTTCCGGGAGAATCATCCTACGAGCAGTACTTC.

The chain couples TRBV4-3 to TRBJ2-2; D is ambiguous. This CDR3 region has 16 residues. The V end lost 0 bases, the J end lost 1 base, and 9 bases lay between the germline ends. Germline CDR1 is LGHNA and CDR2 is YSLEER. CDR3 sequence: CASSQDLPRNTGELFF. The DNA for the CDR3 is TGCGCCAGCAGCCAAGATCTCCCGAGGAACACCGGGGAGCTGTTTTTT.

A note on this clone: Other DNA sequences from this sample encode an identical CDR3 as well. The chain has TRBV27 and TRBJ2-3, with a tentative D call TRBD1 (6 bases). CDR3 length: 14 amino acids. V lost 3 bases, J lost 1 base, and 8 bases lay in between. Germline CDR1 reads MNHEY; CDR2 reads SMNVEV (reference sequence). CDR3 region: CASSFRQGTDTQYF. CDR3 DNA: TGTGCCAGCAGTTTTAGACAGGGCACAGATACGCAGTATTTT.

The chain recombines TRBV4-1 with TRBJ1-2; no reliable D call. Germline V gives CDR1 MGHRA, CDR2 YSYEKL. V lost 2 bases, J lost 1 base, and 11 bases lay in between. This CDR3 is built from 15 residues. This CDR3 reads CASSQREWDNYGYTF. CDR3 DNA sequence: TGCGCCAGCAGCCAACGGGAGTGGGATAACTATGGCTACACCTTC.

The chain uses TRBV10-3 and TRBJ2-1; 11 nucleotides line up with TRBD2. With V trimmed by 5 bases and J by 6 bases, 9 bases remained unmatched. CDR1 and CDR2 from the germline V gene are ENHRY and SYGVKD. This CDR3 spans 16 amino acids. The CDR3 reads CAISTTSGTFGNEQFF. The CDR3 DNA follows: TGTGCCATCAGTACGACTAGCGGGACGTTTGGCAATGAGCAGTTCTTC.

This chain links TRBV19 with TRBJ2-1; TRBD2 matches 9 bases. The V segment lost 7 bases and the J segment 1 base; nucleotides outside the gene matches: 5. There are 15 residues in the CDR3. Germline CDR1 LNHDA, CDR2 SQIVND (reference sequence). This chain's CDR3 is CASKTSGQSYNEQFF. CDR3 sequence (DNA): TGTGCCAGTAAGACTAGCGGCCAATCCTACAATGAGCAGTTCTTC.

The chain couples TRBV4-3 to TRBJ1-5; D is ambiguous. This CDR3 has 13 amino acids. V dropped 1 base and J dropped 6 bases, with 7 bases sitting between them. The germline gives CDR1 LGHNA, CDR2 YSLEER. CDR3 protein: CASSQGSGQPQHF. CDR3 nucleotides: TGCGCCAGCAGCCAAGGGTCCGGTCAGCCCCAGCATTTT.

The gene calls are TRBV19 and TRBJ1-3, with D hard to call. CDR1 and CDR2 (germline): LNHDA, SQIVND (reference sequence). The V end lost 2 bases, the J end lost 4 bases, and 9 bases lay between the germline ends. The CDR3 is 14 amino acids. CDR3 sequence reads: CASSISGAGNTIYF. CDR3 coding DNA: TGTGCCAGTAGTATAAGCGGTGCAGGAAACACCATATATTTT.

The chain employs TRBV28 and TRBJ1-1; D uncertain. The V and J ends lost 10 bases and 5 bases respectively, with 14 bases between them. The CDR3 contains 12 residues. Germline V CDR1 and CDR2: MDHEN, SYDVKM. The CDR3 coding sequence is TGTGCCATTTCAGTAATCCCGACTGAAGCTTTCTTT. It encodes CAISVIPTEAFF.

The V gene is TRBV6-5, the J gene TRBJ2-7; the match to TRBD1 covers 12 bases. Per germline, CDR1 MNHEY and CDR2 SVGAGI. The CDR3 is 15 residues long. Trimming took 0 bases from V and 6 from J; bases not matched to a gene: 3. The CDR3 sequence is CASSYSGQGAVEQYF. The CDR3 nucleotides read TGTGCCAGCAGTTACTCGGGACAGGGGGCGGTCGAGCAGTACTTC.

The J gene is TRBJ2-1, the V gene TRBV5-6; 9 bases align to TRBD2. CDR1 SGHDT and CDR2 YYEEEE come from the germline V gene. The CDR3 extends over 15 amino acids. Losses at the gene ends were 4 bases for V and 1 base for J; bases not matched to a gene: 3. The CDR3 reads CASSAGLASYNEQFF. DNA of the CDR3: TGTGCCAGCAGCGCGGGACTAGCATCCTACAATGAGCAGTTCTTC.

The V and J genes are TRBV25-1 and TRBJ2-2; D uncertain. The CDR3 contains 11 residues. Trimming stripped 4 bases from V and 6 bases from J, with 3 bases between. CDR1 is MGHDK, CDR2 SYGVNS, per germline. In DNA, the CDR3 is TGTGCCAGCAGTGTAGCCGGGGAGCTGTTTTTT. Amino acid sequence: CASSVAGELFF.

V gene TRBV29-1 combines with J gene TRBJ1-1; 9 positions match TRBD1. Germline trimming cut 6 bases from V and 4 bases from J; bases unmatched to any gene: 9. This CDR3 region has 14 residues. Germline values: CDR1 SQVTM, CDR2 ANQGSEA. CDR3 in DNA: TGCAGCGTCACCGGGACAGGGACGGGCACTGAAGCTTTCTTT. This gives the protein CSVTGTGTGTEAFF.

The V gene is TRBV6-5, the J gene TRBJ1-5; TRBD1 matches at 8 bases. The CDR3 is made up of 13 amino acids. Per the germline V gene, CDR1 is MNHEY and CDR2 is SVGAGI. V was pared by 8 bases and J by 5 bases, with 5 bases of the junction left unmatched. In DNA, the CDR3 is TGTGCCAGCCTAGACAGGGGTGATCAGCCCCAGCATTTT. Translating gives CASLDRGDQPQHF.

The chain joins TRBV6-1 to TRBJ2-5, with 10 bases that match TRBD2. Germline V lookup: CDR1 MNHNS, CDR2 SASEGT. The CDR3 has 16 amino acids. V shed 2 bases and J 7 bases; nucleotides not matched to a gene: 10. The DNA for the CDR3 is TGTGCCAGCAGTGAAACTCTAGCGGGAGAAGAGGGGACCCAGTACTTC. It specifies CASSETLAGEEGTQYF.